The clone carrying this T cell receptor (beta chain) was seen at least ten times. Its antigen is unidentified. TCRdb reprocessed the multiplex PCR reads via MiXCR and lists one record per CDR3 protein. Of 150,000 to 250,000 distinct CDR3 sequences in the sample, around 29% were seen once. The sample belongs to a study of breast tumors, draining lymph nodes, adjacent tissues. Whole-study findings and limits: Tumors had less TCR diversity than lymph nodes, more than nontumor tissue.

Germline V lookup: CDR1 SGHTA, CDR2 FQGTGA. Deletions cut 3 bases from V and 6 bases from J, with 11 bases between. The CDR3 contains 13 residues. Axillary draining lymph nodes of breast cancer patients supplied the node samples. V usage is TRBV7-3 and J usage is TRBJ1-2, with a possible D match to TRBD1 (5 bases). Sequencing used axillary lymph node tissue. This TCR derives from a female donor with breast cancer. Some clones in this sample may be carry-over from other donors' samples. CDR3 sequence reads: CASSFGRGDGYTF. The CDR3 nucleotides read TGTGCCAGCAGCTTTGGAAGGGGTGATGGCTACACCTTC.